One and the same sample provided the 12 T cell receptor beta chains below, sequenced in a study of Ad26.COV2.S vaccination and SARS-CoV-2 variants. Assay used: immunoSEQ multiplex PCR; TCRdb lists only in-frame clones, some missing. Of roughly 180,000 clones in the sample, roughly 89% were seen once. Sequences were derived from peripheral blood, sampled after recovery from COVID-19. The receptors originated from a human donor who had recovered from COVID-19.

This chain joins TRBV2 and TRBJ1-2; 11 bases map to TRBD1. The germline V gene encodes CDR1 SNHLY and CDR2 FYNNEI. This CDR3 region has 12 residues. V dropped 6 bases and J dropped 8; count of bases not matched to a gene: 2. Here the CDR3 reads CASSRTGGGYTF. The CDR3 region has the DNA TGTGCCAGCAGCCGGACAGGGGGCGGCTACACCTTC.

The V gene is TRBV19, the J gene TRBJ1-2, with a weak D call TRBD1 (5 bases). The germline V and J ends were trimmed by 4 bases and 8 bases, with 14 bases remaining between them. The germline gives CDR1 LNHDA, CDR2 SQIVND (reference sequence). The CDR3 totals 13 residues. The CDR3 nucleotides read TGTGCCAGTAGTACATCCGGGGGGAAAGGCTACACCTTC. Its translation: CASSTSGGKGYTF.

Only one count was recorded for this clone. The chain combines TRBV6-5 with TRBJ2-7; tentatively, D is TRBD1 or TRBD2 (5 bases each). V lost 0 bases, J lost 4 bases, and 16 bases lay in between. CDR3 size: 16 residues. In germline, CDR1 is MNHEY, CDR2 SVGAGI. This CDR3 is CASSYSTGQRGYEQYF. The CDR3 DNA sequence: TGTGCCAGCAGTTACTCCACAGGCCAGAGGGGATACGAGCAGTACTTC.

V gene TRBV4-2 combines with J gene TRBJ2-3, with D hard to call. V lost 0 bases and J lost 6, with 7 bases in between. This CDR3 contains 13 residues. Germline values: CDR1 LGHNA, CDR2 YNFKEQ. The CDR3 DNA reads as TGTGCCAGCAGCCAAGACGGTTTGGATACGCAGTATTTT. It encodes CASSQDGLDTQYF.

The CDR3 coding sequence is TGTGCCAGCAGCCAAGTCCACGGGGGGGCGGGTGAGCAGTTCTTC. Residues: CASSQVHGGAGEQFF. The J gene is TRBJ2-1, the V gene TRBV7-2; 8 nucleotides match TRBD2. V lost 5 bases and J lost 9; bases outside the gene matches: 12. CDR3 size: 15 residues. Germline CDR1 is SGHTA and CDR2 is FQGNSA.

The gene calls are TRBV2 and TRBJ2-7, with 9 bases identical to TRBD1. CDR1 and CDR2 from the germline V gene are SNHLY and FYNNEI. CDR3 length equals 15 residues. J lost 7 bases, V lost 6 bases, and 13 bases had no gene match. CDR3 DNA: TGTGCCAGCAGGGGGACCGGGACAGGGAGGTCGGAGCAGTACTTC. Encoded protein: CASRGTGTGRSEQYF.

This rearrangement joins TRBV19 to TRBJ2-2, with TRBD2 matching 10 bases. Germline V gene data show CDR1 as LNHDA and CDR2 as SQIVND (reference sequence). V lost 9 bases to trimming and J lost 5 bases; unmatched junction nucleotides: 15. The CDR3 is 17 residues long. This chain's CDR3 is CASLRTSSGSGTGELFF. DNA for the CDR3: TGTGCCAGCCTTAGGACTTCTAGCGGGAGTGGGACCGGGGAGCTGTTTTTT.

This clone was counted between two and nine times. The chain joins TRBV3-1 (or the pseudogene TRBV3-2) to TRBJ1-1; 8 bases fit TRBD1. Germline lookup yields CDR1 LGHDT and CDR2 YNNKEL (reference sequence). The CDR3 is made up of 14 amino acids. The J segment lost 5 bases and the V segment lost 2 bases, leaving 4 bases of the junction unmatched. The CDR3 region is CASSQQGAQTEAFF. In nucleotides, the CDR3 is TGTGCCAGCAGCCAACAGGGGGCGCAGACTGAAGCTTTCTTT.

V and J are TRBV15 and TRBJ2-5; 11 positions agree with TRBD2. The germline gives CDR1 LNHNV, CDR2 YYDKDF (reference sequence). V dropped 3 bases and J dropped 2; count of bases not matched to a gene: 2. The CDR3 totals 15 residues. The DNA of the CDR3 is TGTGCCACCAGCAGGACTAGCGGGGAGCAAGAGACCCAGTACTTC. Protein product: CATSRTSGEQETQYF.

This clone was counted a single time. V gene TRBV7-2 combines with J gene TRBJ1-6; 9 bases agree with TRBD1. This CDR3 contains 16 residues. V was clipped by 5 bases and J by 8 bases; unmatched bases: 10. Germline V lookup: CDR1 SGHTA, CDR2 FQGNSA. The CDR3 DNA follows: TGTGCCAGCAGCCCCCGACAGGGGGACCTAGATTCACCCCTCCACTTT. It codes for CASSPRQGDLDSPLHF.

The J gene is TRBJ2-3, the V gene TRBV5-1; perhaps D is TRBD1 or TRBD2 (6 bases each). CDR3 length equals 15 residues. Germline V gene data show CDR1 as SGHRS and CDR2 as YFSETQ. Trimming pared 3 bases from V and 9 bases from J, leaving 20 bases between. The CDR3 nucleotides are TGCGCCAGCAGCTGGGGGCGACTAGACTGGGGGACGCAGTATTTT. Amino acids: CASSWGRLDWGTQYF.

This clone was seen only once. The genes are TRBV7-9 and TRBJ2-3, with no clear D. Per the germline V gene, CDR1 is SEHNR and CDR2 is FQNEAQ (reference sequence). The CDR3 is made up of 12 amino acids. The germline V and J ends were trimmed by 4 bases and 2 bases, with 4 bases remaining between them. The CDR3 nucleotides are TGTGCCAGCAGCTCTAACACAGATACGCAGTATTTT. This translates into CASSSNTDTQYF.